The T cell receptor beta chain described here comes from a study of CD8 T cells in Susac syndrome. Random hexamers were used to reverse transcribe the RNA input (about 0.5 to 1 ug). immunoSEQ multiplex PCR amplified TCR beta CDR3 across 54 Vbeta, 13 Jbeta. TCRdb fed the immunoSEQ multiplex PCR reads into MiXCR, producing one record per CDR3 protein. The sample records 150,000 to 200,000 distinct CDR3 sequences, approximately 96% being singletons. CD8+ and CD4+ T cells circulating in blood were sequenced for TCR beta. Negative isolation was applied to CD8+ and CD4+ T cells, and FACS enrichment was applied to TEMRA cells. Trimming stripped 5 bases from V and 1 base from J, with 8 bases between. The CDR3 consists of 14 residues.

The specimen was CD8+ T cells from PBMCs. The V gene is TRBV12-3 or TRBV12-4, the J gene TRBJ2-2; the D is unclear. This sequence was found in a human donor with multiple sclerosis. Written as DNA, the CDR3 is TGTGCCAGCAGTCGACCGGAGAACACCGGGGAGCTGTTTTTT. Translating gives CASSRPENTGELFF.